The present TCR beta chain was sequenced within a study of spatial heterogeneity in lung cancer. The overall study: Around 68 TRACERx patients with early, untreated non-small cell lung cancer donated samples. At a median of roughly 2 years after resection, follow-up PBMC samples were sequenced when available.

Study results and limitations: Tumor TCRs that were ubiquitous and expanded showed up in blood more at resection than follow-up.

Sample time point: blood at routine non-recurrence follow-up after resection. This clonotype has at least ten counts. The target antigen is unknown. V was trimmed by 4 bases and J by 7 bases, leaving 20 bases between them. The CDR3 is 16 residues long. Germline V gene data show CDR1 as SGHVS and CDR2 as FNYEAQ. MiXCR was run by TCRdb on the 5' RACE reads, yielding one entry per CDR3 protein. Here the sample spans about 36,000 distinct CDR3 sequences, approximately 8% being singletons. The chain is built from TRBV7-6 and TRBJ2-1; D tentatively fits TRBD1 or TRBD2 (5 bases each). This material consisted of PBMCs, taken at follow-up. The origin of this receptor is a male donor with early-stage non-small cell lung cancer. This chain's CDR3 is CASSSIYGVRANEQFF. In DNA, the CDR3 is TGTGCCAGCAGCTCTATATACGGGGTCAGGGCTAATGAGCAGTTCTTC.